What follows are 18 T cell receptor beta chains derived from one specimen sequenced in a study of vaccination effects on CD4 cells after COVID-19. Using immunoSEQ multiplex PCR, the repertoire was profiled, and TCRdb retains in-frame clones only, with some absent. The sample lists fewer than 55,000 clones; over 60% were seen once. Their antigen targets remain unknown. A 10-day culture period preceded the isolation of CD4+ T cells. Their SARS-CoV-2 infection, verified by PCR, occurred between March and December 2020. All study participants received two doses of BNT162b2 or mRNA-1273 vaccine. The sequences come from CD4+ T cells from PBMCs cultured without peptide, collected after COVID-19 vaccination. These TCRs come from a human donor who had a prior SARS-CoV-2 infection.

The table lists this clone with a few counts. The chain employs TRBV21-1 and TRBJ1-2. TRBV21-1 is a documented pseudogene. The CDR3 has 21 amino acids. In DNA form, the CDR3 reads TGTGCCAGCACCCCCCCGGGCCCACAGCCGTATGAGACCGATGCTAACTATGGCTACACCTTC. Translating it yields CASTPPGPQPYETDANYGYTF.

The chain recombines TRBV15 with TRBJ1-4, with D maybe TRBD1 (5 bases). The germline gives CDR1 LNHNV, CDR2 YYDKDF (reference sequence). This CDR3 region has 15 residues. Trimming cost V 4 bases and J 0 bases, with 9 bases left between them. The CDR3 DNA sequence: TGTGCCACCAGCACCGAAGGGGCAACTAATGAAAAACTGTTTTTT. Residues: CATSTEGATNEKLFF.

The chain carries TRBV6-5 and TRBJ2-7; no clear D gene. CDR3 size: 16 residues. Trimming took off 0 bases at V and 2 bases at J, with 14 bases between the two ends. The germline V gene has CDR1 MNHEY and CDR2 SVGAGI. CDR3: CASSYSYRMAAYEQYF. As DNA, the CDR3 is TGTGCCAGCAGTTACTCGTATAGAATGGCCGCCTACGAGCAGTACTTC.

This chain connects TRBV29-1 to TRBJ1-5; TRBD1 matches at 7 bases. The CDR3 totals 13 residues. Germline V gene lookup returns CDR1 SQVTM and CDR2 ANQGSEA. V trimming: 5 bases; J trimming: 3 bases; junction bases outside the gene matches: 4. The CDR3 nucleotides read TGCAGCGTTCGGGACAGTTTCAATCAGCCCCAGCATTTT. This translates into CSVRDSFNQPQHF.

V is TRBV4-3 and J is TRBJ2-3, with 11 bases fitting TRBD2. Trimming removed 0 bases from V and 5 bases from J; junction bases left unmatched: 4. The CDR3 extends over 16 amino acids. Germline-derived CDR1 and CDR2 are LGHNA and YSLEER. The CDR3 nucleotides are TGCGCCAGCAGCCAAGAGTTACTAGCGGGAGTAGATACGCAGTATTTT. Its translation is CASSQELLAGVDTQYF.

The chain uses TRBV9 and TRBJ2-6; 10 positions match TRBD1. V trimming: 2 bases; J trimming: 0 bases; junction bases outside the gene matches: 2. The CDR3 sequence is 17 residues long. In germline, CDR1 is SGDLS, CDR2 YYNGEE. CDR3 loop: CASSVRTGGSGANVLTF. The CDR3 nucleotides read TGTGCCAGCAGCGTCCGGACAGGGGGCTCTGGGGCCAACGTCCTGACTTTC.

The rearrangement links TRBV6-5 to TRBJ2-3; D call uncertain. The length of the CDR3 is 15 residues. Germline-derived CDR1 and CDR2 are MNHEY and SVGAGI. V was pared by 6 bases and J by 3 bases, with 16 bases between. The CDR3 reads CASSNTREVTDTQYF. The DNA of the CDR3 is TGTGCCAGCAGCAACACTCGAGAGGTAACAGATACGCAGTATTTT.

The J gene is TRBJ2-7, the V gene TRBV6-2 or TRBV6-3; perhaps TRBD2 as D (6 bases). The CDR3 runs to 16 residues. CDR1 MNHEY and CDR2 SVGEGT come from the germline V gene. V was clipped by 0 bases and J by 2 bases, with 14 bases between them. CDR3 sequence: CASSYSQREYAYEQYF. The CDR3, as DNA: TGTGCCAGCAGTTACTCGCAACGGGAGTACGCCTACGAGCAGTACTTC.

The chain recombines TRBV2 with TRBJ1-5; D remains unclear. CDR3 length equals 14 residues. Germline assignment: CDR1 SNHLY and CDR2 FYNNEI. V was pared by 10 bases and J by 4 bases, with 17 bases between. CDR3 amino acids: CATREVSENQPQHF. For the CDR3, the DNA is TGTGCCACCCGAGAGGTGTCAGAGAATCAGCCCCAGCATTTT.

V usage is TRBV7-9 and J usage is TRBJ2-3; 12 bases agree with TRBD2. CDR3 length: 18 residues. J lost 2 bases, V lost 5 bases, and 11 bases had no gene match. Looked up from germline, CDR1 is SEHNR and CDR2 is FQNEAQ (reference sequence). CDR3 loop: CASSPTSGSSLDTDTQYF. CDR3 sequence (DNA): TGTGCCAGCAGCCCGACTAGCGGGAGCTCGCTTGACACAGATACGCAGTATTTT.

This chain connects TRBV5-6 to TRBJ2-7; 9 bases align to TRBD1. With 0 bases clipped from V and 4 bases from J, the junction kept 5 bases outside the gene matches. Germline lookup yields CDR1 SGHDT and CDR2 YYEEEE. CDR3 size: 15 residues. The CDR3 region is CASSLGGQGEYEQYF. CDR3 nucleotide sequence: TGTGCCAGCAGCTTGGGGGGACAGGGAGAATACGAGCAGTACTTC.

This chain joins TRBV5-1 and TRBJ2-6, with no clear D. The CDR3 runs 14 residues. The V gene lost 4 bases and the J gene lost 0 bases, with 5 bases spanning the gap. Germline V gives CDR1 SGHRS, CDR2 YFSETQ. This CDR3 reads CASSLDSGANVLTF. CDR3 nucleotides: TGCGCCAGCAGCCTAGACTCTGGGGCCAACGTCCTGACTTTC.

The chain employs TRBV7-2 and TRBJ1-1; 7 bases are a match to TRBD1. This CDR3 region has 14 residues. V was clipped by 5 bases and J by 6 bases; unmatched bases: 9. CDR1 is SGHTA, CDR2 FQGNSA, per germline. The DNA of the CDR3 is TGTGCCAGCAGCGTTCTCCAGGGGGTATCTGAAGCTTTCTTT. Amino acids: CASSVLQGVSEAFF. The complete variable domain, with remaining parts taken from reference TRBV7-2 and TRBJ1-1, reads GAGVSQSPSNKVTEKGKDVELRCDPISGHTALYWYRQSLGQGLEFLIYFQGNSAPDKSGLPSDRFSAERTGGSVSTLTIQRTQQEDSAVYLCASSVLQGVSEAFFGQGTRLTVV.

This clone appeared a single time. The chain recombines TRBV15 with TRBJ1-5, with 7 bases identical to TRBD1. V was clipped by 3 bases and J by 4 bases; unmatched bases: 3. The CDR3 spans 14 residues. The V gene's germline CDR1 is LNHNV and CDR2 YYDKDF (reference sequence). In nucleotides, the CDR3 is TGTGCCACCAGCAGGGACAGGACTAATCAGCCCCAGCATTTT. It specifies CATSRDRTNQPQHF.

This clone appeared once. V gene TRBV6-1 combines with J gene TRBJ1-4, with a tentative D call TRBD1 (6 bases). The CDR3 covers 14 residues. Germline V gene sequence: CDR1 MNHNS, CDR2 SASEGT. Trimming took off 6 bases at V and 3 bases at J, with 11 bases between the two ends. The CDR3 region is CASRLGGSNEKLFF. For the CDR3, the DNA is TGTGCCAGCAGGCTAGGGGGGTCTAATGAAAAACTGTTTTTT.

V and J are TRBV6-5 and TRBJ2-3, with TRBD2 matching over 9 bases. There are 13 residues in the CDR3. Trimming at V came to 10 bases and at J to 5 bases, leaving 7 bases not matched to a gene. Germline lookup yields CDR1 MNHEY and CDR2 SVGAGI. CDR3 DNA sequence: TGTGCCAAAGCGGGGCGGGGGGGAGATACGCAGTATTTT. Its translation: CAKAGRGGDTQYF.

The V and J genes are TRBV5-1 and TRBJ1-6; maybe TRBD1 (5 bases). From germline, CDR1 is SGHRS and CDR2 YFSETQ. V was trimmed by 2 bases and J by 9 bases, leaving 12 bases between them. The CDR3 is made up of 14 amino acids. The CDR3 here is CASSLSGPGSPLHF. Written as DNA, the CDR3 is TGCGCCAGCAGCTTATCAGGGCCCGGTTCACCCCTCCACTTT.

The chain is built from TRBV7-6 and TRBJ2-1, with TRBD2 matching 14 bases. The ends lost 2 bases at V and 10 bases at J; junction bases unmatched: 7. Germline loops: CDR1 SGHVS, CDR2 FNYEAQ. The CDR3 runs to 16 residues. The CDR3 region has the DNA TGTGCCAGCAGCTTACAACCAAGGACTAGCGGGGGGGAGCAGTTCTTC. Translated: CASSLQPRTSGGEQFF.